This entry describes one T cell receptor beta chain. Its antigen is still unknown. This sample is drawn from a study of siplizumab effects on memory and regulatory T cells. Study findings and constraints: Phenotypic classification as naive or memory proved unattainable for roughly 75-96% of proliferating CD4+ or CD8+ clones. Some alloreactive sequences were traceable to unstimulated CD4+ memory cells, and siplizumab significantly reduced them. Suppressive activity of Tregs proliferating in siplizumab cultures remained unconfirmed.

V shed 11 bases, J shed 5 bases, and the junction held 8 bases outside the gene matches. Germline values: CDR1 MNHNS, CDR2 SASEGT. The CDR3 totals 13 residues. TCRdb keeps only in-frame clones here, not all; method: immunoSEQ multiplex PCR. The sample includes about 100,000 clones, 92% of them seen just once. The material sequenced was Tregs sorted from blood. The chain joins TRBV6-1 to TRBJ2-7; 11 positions match TRBD1. The TCR originated in a human donor in good health. The CDR3 reads CAHTGTGGHEQYF. CDR3 sequence (DNA): TGTGCCCACACAGGGACAGGGGGACACGAGCAGTACTTC.